What follows are 28 T cell receptor beta chains derived from one specimen sequenced in a study of CD8 T cells in Susac syndrome. With random hexamers, reverse transcription was performed on about 0.5 to 1 ug of RNA. TCRdb redid the calling of the immunoSEQ multiplex PCR reads with MiXCR, one entry per CDR3 protein. Among 120,000 or so distinct CDR3 sequences listed, about 94% were seen once. The sequenced sample was CD8+ T cells from PBMCs. Source of these receptors: a human donor with Susac syndrome.

The V and J genes are TRBV30 and TRBJ1-1; D unresolved. The CDR3 contains 13 residues. Looked up from germline, CDR1 is GTSNPN and CDR2 is SVGIG (reference sequence). Trimming removed 4 bases at V and 5 bases at J, with 14 bases between. CDR3: CAWTPPPGTEAFF. Here the CDR3 DNA reads TGTGCCTGGACACCACCCCCGGGGACTGAAGCTTTCTTT.

V gene TRBV5-6 combines with J gene TRBJ1-2, with D possibly TRBD1 on 5 matching bases. V gave up 6 bases and J gave up 0 bases, with 15 bases separating them. The CDR3 is made up of 15 amino acids. Germline V gene sequence: CDR1 SGHDT, CDR2 YYEEEE. The CDR3 spells CASMPQGLPNYGYTF. CDR3 nucleotides: TGTGCCAGCATGCCTCAGGGTTTGCCTAACTATGGCTACACCTTC.

The rearrangement links TRBV7-9 to TRBJ1-2; no reliable D call. Germline CDR1 and CDR2: SEHNR and FQNEAQ (reference sequence). The CDR3 is 14 amino acids. The V and J ends lost 3 bases and 4 bases respectively, with 12 bases between them. CDR3 sequence reads: CASSFGDYPYGYTF. The CDR3 DNA sequence: TGTGCCAGCAGCTTCGGCGATTACCCCTATGGCTACACCTTC.

This rearrangement joins TRBV6-5 to TRBJ1-5; D uncertain. CDR3 length: 13 residues. Germline lookup yields CDR1 MNHEY and CDR2 SVGAGI. Between the trimmed V and J ends, which lost 5 bases and 7 bases, there was a span of 12 bases. The CDR3 loop reads CASSPTRLQPQHF. CDR3 DNA: TGTGCCAGCAGTCCCACCCGCCTCCAGCCCCAGCATTTT.

In DNA, the CDR3 is TGCGCCAGCCAGGGTGTCGGAAACACCATATATTTT. This encodes CASQGVGNTIYF. This chain uses TRBV10-2 with TRBJ1-3; D is perhaps TRBD1 (5 bases). Germline-derived CDR1 and CDR2 are WSHSY and SAAADI. V lost 8 bases and J lost 4, with 9 bases in between. This CDR3 is built from 12 residues.

The chain carries TRBV6-4 and TRBJ2-3; D is perhaps TRBD2 (6 bases). The CDR3 runs to 15 residues. The V end lost 2 bases, the J end lost 0 bases, and 9 bases lay between the germline ends. Germline-derived CDR1 and CDR2 are MRHNA and SNTAGT. CDR3 region: CASSDGGSSTDTQYF. The CDR3, as DNA: TGTGCCAGCAGTGACGGGGGGTCTAGCACAGATACGCAGTATTTT.

The sample holds one count of this clonotype. V gene TRBV6-4 combines with J gene TRBJ2-1; TRBD2 aligns across 7 bases. V lost 2 bases, J lost 2 bases, and 3 bases stayed unmatched. This CDR3 comprises 15 residues. The germline V gene has CDR1 MRHNA and CDR2 SNTAGT. The CDR3 nucleotides read TGTGCCAGCAGTGACAAGGGAGGGGCCTACAATGAGCAGTTCTTC. Its translation is CASSDKGGAYNEQFF.

The sample holds a few counts of this clonotype. The chain employs TRBV12-3 or TRBV12-4 and TRBJ2-7, with D possibly called TRBD1 or TRBD2 (5 bases each). This CDR3 is built from 14 residues. V gave up 3 bases and J gave up 6 bases, with 15 bases separating them. CDR3 DNA: TGTGCCAGCAGTTTGGGGACGTCGGGTTCCGAGCAGTACTTC. Its translation is CASSLGTSGSEQYF.

This clonotype was counted once. The chain joins TRBV30 to TRBJ2-1; 8 nucleotides line up with TRBD2. The CDR3 covers 12 residues. J was trimmed by 10 bases and V by 5 bases; bases with no gene match: 7. Germline V CDR1 and CDR2: GTSNPN, SVGIG (reference sequence). CDR3 in DNA: TGTGCCTGGGGGGCGGGGGGCGGCGAGCAGTTCTTC. This translates into CAWGAGGGEQFF.

This clonotype was counted once. V usage is TRBV4-1 and J usage is TRBJ1-4; no firm D call. V was cut by 8 bases and J by 4 bases, with 8 bases left in between. Germline assignment: CDR1 MGHRA and CDR2 YSYEKL. The CDR3 is 12 amino acids. CDR3 sequence (DNA): TGCGCCAGCTTGTCCCATAATGAAAAACTGTTTTTT. Translated, it gives CASLSHNEKLFF.

The genes are TRBV7-3 and TRBJ2-1, with 8 bases matching TRBD2. The J segment lost 8 bases and the V segment lost 5 bases, leaving 8 bases of the junction unmatched. The CDR3 extends over 14 amino acids. Germline values: CDR1 SGHTA, CDR2 FQGTGA. CDR3 residues: CASSLGLAPDEQFF. The CDR3 region has the DNA TGTGCCAGCAGCCTCGGACTAGCCCCCGATGAGCAGTTCTTC.

This chain connects TRBV19 to TRBJ2-5; D perhaps matches TRBD2 (6 bases). Trimming took off 4 bases at V and 5 bases at J, with 17 bases between the two ends. The CDR3 spans 15 residues. The germline V gene encodes CDR1 LNHDA and CDR2 SQIVND (reference sequence). In DNA, the CDR3 is TGTGCCAGTAGTACCCCCCGGAAAGGGAGGGAGACCCAGTACTTC. Residues: CASSTPRKGRETQYF.

The V gene is TRBV12-3 or TRBV12-4, the J gene TRBJ2-2, with no clear D. Trimming took 8 bases from V and 1 from J, leaving 5 bases between them. This CDR3 contains 12 residues. This chain's CDR3 is CASQRNTGELFF. In DNA form, the CDR3 reads TGTGCCAGCCAGCGGAACACCGGGGAGCTGTTTTTT.

The chain carries TRBV20-1 and TRBJ2-7; a possible D gene is TRBD1 (6 bases). The CDR3 length is 13 residues. Trimming took 3 bases from V and 0 from J, leaving 9 bases between them. Germline lookup yields CDR1 DFQATT and CDR2 SNEGSKA (reference sequence). Here the CDR3 DNA reads TGCAGTGCTAGTGGGGACAACTCCTACGAGCAGTACTTC. Residues: CSASGDNSYEQYF.

The chain is built from TRBV6-5 and TRBJ2-2, with D perhaps assigned TRBD1 or TRBD2 (5 bases each). CDR1 is MNHEY and CDR2 is SVGAGI in the germline V gene. V dropped 10 bases and J dropped 0 bases, with 9 bases sitting between them. The CDR3 is made up of 13 amino acids. CDR3 residues: CATGPANTGELFF. CDR3 in DNA: TGTGCCACGGGACCCGCGAACACCGGGGAGCTGTTTTTT.

CDR3: CASSYPTEFYSGANVLTF. The CDR3 region has the DNA TGCGCCAGCAGCTACCCGACAGAGTTTTACTCTGGGGCCAACGTCCTGACTTTC. The gene calls are TRBV5-1 and TRBJ2-6, with a weak D call TRBD1 (5 bases). The ends were cut back, 3 bases at V and 0 bases at J, with 16 bases in the middle. Germline CDR1 reads SGHRS; CDR2 reads YFSETQ. There are 18 residues in the CDR3. The full variable domain, rest sourced from reference TRBV5-1 and TRBJ2-6, is KAGVTQTPRYLIKTRGQQVTLSCSPISGHRSVSWYQQTPGQGLQFLFEYFSETQRNKGNFPGRFSGRQFSNSRSEMNVSTLELGDSALYLCASSYPTEFYSGANVLTFGAGSRLTVL.

This clonotype occurred a few times. The rearrangement uses TRBV19 and TRBJ2-6; TRBD2 is a possible D gene (5 bases). The CDR3 is 14 amino acids. CDR1 and CDR2 from the germline V gene are LNHDA and SQIVND (reference sequence). With 4 bases removed from V and 1 base from J, the gap between germline ends came to 5 bases. The CDR3 here is CASSTGSGANVLTF. In DNA form, the CDR3 reads TGTGCCAGTAGTACGGGGTCTGGGGCCAACGTCCTGACTTTC.

CDR3 loop: CATSKDRNQPQHF. The CDR3 region has the DNA TGTGCCACCAGTAAAGACCGCAATCAGCCCCAGCATTTT. The chain carries TRBV15 and TRBJ1-5; no clear D gene. Per germline, CDR1 LNHNV and CDR2 YYDKDF (reference sequence). The length of the CDR3 is 13 residues. The germline V and J ends were trimmed by 6 bases and 2 bases, with 8 bases remaining between them.

The J gene is TRBJ1-2, the V gene TRBV4-1; 10 bases agree with TRBD1. Trimming took 3 bases from V and 7 from J; bases not matched to a gene: 11. The germline CDR1 and CDR2 sequences are MGHRA and YSYEKL. The CDR3 spans 16 residues. Here the CDR3 DNA reads TGCGCCAGCAGCCAGAGAAAGGGGACAGGGGAGGCTGGCTACACCTTC. It specifies CASSQRKGTGEAGYTF.

The chain has TRBV2 and TRBJ1-2; D uncertain. The germline CDR1 and CDR2 sequences are SNHLY and FYNNEI. V was pared by 0 bases and J by 4 bases, with 12 bases between. This CDR3 comprises 15 residues. The CDR3 nucleotides read TGTGCCAGCAGTGAAGCGGGCTTGGAGGCCTATGGCTACACCTTC. Translation gives CASSEAGLEAYGYTF.

This clonotype was seen only once. The chain employs TRBV19 and TRBJ2-6, with no clear D. Germline CDR1 LNHDA, CDR2 SQIVND (reference sequence). The CDR3 has 16 residues. Trimming took off 7 bases at V and 0 bases at J, with 13 bases between the two ends. CDR3 protein: CASTPDVSSGANVLTF. CDR3 nucleotides: TGTGCCAGTACCCCTGACGTAAGCTCTGGGGCCAACGTCCTGACTTTC.

This chain connects TRBV11-3 to TRBJ1-1, with D maybe TRBD1 (5 bases). Per germline, CDR1 SGHNT and CDR2 YENEEA. The CDR3 is 12 residues long. CDR3 DNA sequence: TGTGCAGGGGTTGGTGGGGGCACTGAAGCTTTCTTT. Residues: CAGVGGGTEAFF.

The V call is TRBV6-2 or TRBV6-3, the J call TRBJ1-2; TRBD1 is a possible D gene (5 bases). The CDR3 spans 14 residues. The germline CDR1 and CDR2 sequences are MNHEY and SVGEGT. The germline V and J ends were trimmed by 9 bases and 5 bases, with 19 bases remaining between them. CDR3 amino acids: CASLPGQGIYGYTF. CDR3 nucleotides: TGTGCCAGTTTGCCCGGGCAGGGCATTTATGGCTACACCTTC.

The rearrangement links TRBV12-5 to TRBJ2-1; unclear D gene. The CDR3 covers 12 residues. Germline assignment: CDR1 LGHNT and CDR2 FRNRAP. Trimming removed 6 bases at V and 3 bases at J, with 6 bases between. The CDR3 DNA reads TGTGCTAGTGGAGACCACTACAATGAGCAGTTCTTC. This gives the protein CASGDHYNEQFF.

The rearrangement joins TRBV29-1 to TRBJ2-3; D is uncertain. This CDR3 comprises 11 residues. Germline V CDR1 and CDR2: SQVTM, ANQGSEA. Between the trimmed V and J ends, which lost 5 bases and 8 bases, there was a span of 11 bases. The CDR3 bases are TGCAGCGTTATTAAATATGGTACGCAGTATTTT. Its protein is CSVIKYGTQYF.

V usage is TRBV12-3 or TRBV12-4 and J usage is TRBJ2-3; D not certain. There are 12 residues in the CDR3. The V gene lost 6 bases and the J gene lost 2 bases, with 6 bases spanning the gap. CDR3 amino acids: CASRPDTDTQYF. DNA of the CDR3: TGTGCCAGCAGACCAGACACAGATACGCAGTATTTT.

This chain joins TRBV9 and TRBJ1-2, with 8 positions matching TRBD1. The CDR3 contains 15 residues. Germline CDR1 and CDR2: SGDLS and YYNGEE. Trimming at V came to 4 bases and at J to 3 bases, leaving 8 bases not matched to a gene. The CDR3, as DNA: TGTGCCAGCAGCCTCCAGGACAGGGAGGACTATGGCTACACCTTC. Translating gives CASSLQDREDYGYTF.

J is TRBJ1-2 and V is TRBV4-1; 8 bases agree with TRBD1. The CDR3 runs 15 residues. Trimming took 0 bases from V and 4 from J; bases not matched to a gene: 4. Germline CDR1 MGHRA, CDR2 YSYEKL. CDR3 protein: CASSQDRTGPYGYTF. CDR3 nucleotide sequence: TGCGCCAGCAGCCAAGACCGGACAGGGCCCTATGGCTACACCTTC.